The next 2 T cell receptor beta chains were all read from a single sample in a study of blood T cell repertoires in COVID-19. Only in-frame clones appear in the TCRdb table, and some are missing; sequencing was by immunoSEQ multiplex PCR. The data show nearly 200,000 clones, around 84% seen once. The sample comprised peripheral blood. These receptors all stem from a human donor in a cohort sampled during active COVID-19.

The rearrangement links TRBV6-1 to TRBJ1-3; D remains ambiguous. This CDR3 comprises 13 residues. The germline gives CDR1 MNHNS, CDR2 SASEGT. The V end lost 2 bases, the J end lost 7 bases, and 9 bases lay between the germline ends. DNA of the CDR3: TGTGCCAGCAGTGAAACGTGGGCGAACACCATATATTTT. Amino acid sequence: CASSETWANTIYF.

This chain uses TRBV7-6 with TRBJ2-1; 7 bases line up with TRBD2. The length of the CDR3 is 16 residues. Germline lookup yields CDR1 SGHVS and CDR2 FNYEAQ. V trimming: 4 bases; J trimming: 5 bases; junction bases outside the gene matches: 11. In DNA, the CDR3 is TGTGCCAGCAGCTACCCCCCGACTAGCAGACACAATGAGCAGTTCTTC. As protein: CASSYPPTSRHNEQFF.